This paragraph covers one TCR beta chain sequence. Antigen: not known. This record comes from a study of cytomegalovirus exposure and HLA in healthy donors. General observations from the study: Per published accounts, TCR beta sequences correctly predicted the HLA-A and HLA-B alleles of most subjects. Within a later analysis, the majority of CMV-associated TCR beta chains appeared HLA-restricted. Trimming of TCR beta V- and J-genes showed a link, identified in a later analysis, to a missense DCLRE1C variant. Among TCR beta chains of equal frequency, HLA-associated ones were more clonally expanded in a later analysis.

This CDR3 contains 13 residues. Deletions cut 4 bases from V and 0 bases from J, with 7 bases between. Germline CDR1 SGHRS, CDR2 YFSETQ. PCR amplification relied on 60 Vbeta primers (plus 13 Jbeta primers). TCRdb's table, derived via immunoSEQ multiplex PCR, lists solely in-frame clones and lacks some. The sample holds about 130,000 clones, approximately 8.9% seen once. The chain joins TRBV5-1 to TRBJ1-2, with D possibly TRBD1 on 5 matching bases. The source of this sequence is a woman in her forties in good health and CMV-seropositive. Sequenced: PBMCs. The CDR3 sequence: CASSEQANYGYTF. CDR3 coding DNA: TGCGCCAGCAGCGAACAGGCTAACTATGGCTACACCTTC. Complete variable domain (other parts from reference TRBV5-1 and TRBJ1-2): KAGVTQTPRYLIKTRGQQVTLSCSPISGHRSVSWYQQTPGQGLQFLFEYFSETQRNKGNFPGRFSGRQFSNSRSEMNVSTLELGDSALYLCASSEQANYGYTFGSGTRLTVV.